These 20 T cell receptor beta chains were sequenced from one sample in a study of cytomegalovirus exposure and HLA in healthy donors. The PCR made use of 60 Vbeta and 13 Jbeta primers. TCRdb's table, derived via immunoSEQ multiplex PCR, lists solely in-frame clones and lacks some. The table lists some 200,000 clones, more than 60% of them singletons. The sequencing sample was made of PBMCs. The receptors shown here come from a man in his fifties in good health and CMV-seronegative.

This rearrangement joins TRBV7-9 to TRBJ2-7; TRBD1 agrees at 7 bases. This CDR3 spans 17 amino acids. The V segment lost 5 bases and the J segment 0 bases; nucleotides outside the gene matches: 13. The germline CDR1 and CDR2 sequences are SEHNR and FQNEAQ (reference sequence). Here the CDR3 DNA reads TGTGCCAGCAGCATATTCCCGGGACAGACATCCTCCTACGAGCAGTACTTC. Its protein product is CASSIFPGQTSSYEQYF.

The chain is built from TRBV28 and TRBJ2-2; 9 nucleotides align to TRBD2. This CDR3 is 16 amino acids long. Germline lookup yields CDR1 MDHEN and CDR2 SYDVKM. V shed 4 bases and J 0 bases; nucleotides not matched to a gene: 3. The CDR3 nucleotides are TGTGCCAGCAGTTCTCGACTAGCGGCGAACACCGGGGAGCTGTTTTTT. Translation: CASSSRLAANTGELFF.

The CDR3 coding sequence is TGTGCCAGCAGTTTAGACCTAGCGGGAGGGGAGACCCAGTACTTC. It codes for CASSLDLAGGETQYF. V is TRBV27 and J is TRBJ2-5, with 12 bases identical to TRBD2. The CDR3 covers 15 residues. Per germline, CDR1 MNHEY and CDR2 SMNVEV (reference sequence). V lost 2 bases and J lost 5; bases outside the gene matches: 3.

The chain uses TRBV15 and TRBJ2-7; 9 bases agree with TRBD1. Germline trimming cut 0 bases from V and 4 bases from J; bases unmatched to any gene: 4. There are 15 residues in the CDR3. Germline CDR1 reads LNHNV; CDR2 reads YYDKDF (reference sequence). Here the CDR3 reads CATSRDRTGVYEQYF. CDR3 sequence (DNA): TGTGCCACCAGCAGAGATCGGACAGGGGTTTACGAGCAGTACTTC.

CDR3 nucleotide sequence: TGTGCCAGCAGTAATGACAGTCGCTATGGCTACACCTTC. Its translation: CASSNDSRYGYTF. This chain links TRBV6-6 with TRBJ1-2; D may be TRBD1 (5 bases). This CDR3 comprises 13 residues. The V gene lost 5 bases and the J gene lost 4 bases, with 11 bases spanning the gap. Germline values: CDR1 MNHNY, CDR2 SVGAGI (reference sequence).

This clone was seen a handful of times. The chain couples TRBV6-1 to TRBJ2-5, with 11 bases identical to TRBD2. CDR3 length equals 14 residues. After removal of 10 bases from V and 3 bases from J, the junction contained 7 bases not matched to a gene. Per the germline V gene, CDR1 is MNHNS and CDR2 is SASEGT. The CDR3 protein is CATGLAGTEETQYF. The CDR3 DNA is TGTGCCACCGGACTAGCGGGTACAGAAGAGACCCAGTACTTC.

CDR3 amino acids: CASSLPGTGDNQPQHF. For the CDR3, the DNA is TGTGCCAGCAGTCTGCCTGGGACAGGGGACAATCAGCCCCAGCATTTT. The chain couples TRBV2 to TRBJ1-5, with 10 positions matching TRBD1. Per the germline V gene, CDR1 is SNHLY and CDR2 is FYNNEI. CDR3 length: 16 residues. V gave up 5 bases and J gave up 3 bases; unmatched junction bases: 7. Full variable domain (outside the CDR3, taken from reference TRBV2 and TRBJ1-5): EPEVTQTPSHQVTQMGQEVILRCVPISNHLYFYWYRQILGQKVEFLVSFYNNEISEKSEIFDDQFSVERPDGSNFTLKIRSTKLEDSAMYFCASSLPGTGDNQPQHFGDGTRLSIL.

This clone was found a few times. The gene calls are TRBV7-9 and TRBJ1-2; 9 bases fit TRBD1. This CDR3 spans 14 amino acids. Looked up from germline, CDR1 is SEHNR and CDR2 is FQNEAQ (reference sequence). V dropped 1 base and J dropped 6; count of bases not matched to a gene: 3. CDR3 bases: TGTGCCAGCAGCTTAGAGGACAGGGGAGATGGCTACACCTTC. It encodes CASSLEDRGDGYTF.

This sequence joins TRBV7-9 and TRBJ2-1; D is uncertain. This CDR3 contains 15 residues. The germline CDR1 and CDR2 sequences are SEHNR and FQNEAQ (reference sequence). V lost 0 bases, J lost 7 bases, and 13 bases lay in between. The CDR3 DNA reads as TGTGCCAGCAGCTTAGCAATGAGCTTACGAAATGAGCAGTTCTTC. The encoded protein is CASSLAMSLRNEQFF.

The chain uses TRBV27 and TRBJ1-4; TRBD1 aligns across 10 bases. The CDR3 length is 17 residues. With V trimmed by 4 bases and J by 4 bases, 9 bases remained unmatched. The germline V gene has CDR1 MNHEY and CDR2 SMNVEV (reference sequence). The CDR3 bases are TGTGCCAGCAGTTCTTTGCGGACAGGGGGGAATAATGAAAAACTGTTTTTT. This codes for CASSSLRTGGNNEKLFF.

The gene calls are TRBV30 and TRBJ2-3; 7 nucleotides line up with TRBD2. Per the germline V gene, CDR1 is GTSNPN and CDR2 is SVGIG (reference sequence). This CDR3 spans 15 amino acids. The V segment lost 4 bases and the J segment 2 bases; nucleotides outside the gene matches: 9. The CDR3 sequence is CAWKNLAVSTDTQYF. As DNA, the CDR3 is TGTGCCTGGAAAAATCTAGCGGTTTCCACAGATACGCAGTATTTT.

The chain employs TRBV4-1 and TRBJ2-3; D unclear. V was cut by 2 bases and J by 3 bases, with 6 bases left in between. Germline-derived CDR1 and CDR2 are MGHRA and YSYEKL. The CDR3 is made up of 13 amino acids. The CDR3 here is CASSQSRTDTQYF. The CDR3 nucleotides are TGCGCCAGCAGCCAATCGAGAACAGATACGCAGTATTTT.

The CDR3 spells CASSLTGTAYNEQFF. The CDR3 bases are TGTGCCAGCAGTTTAACCGGGACAGCCTACAATGAGCAGTTCTTC. This rearrangement joins TRBV28 to TRBJ2-1; 7 bases match TRBD1. The J segment lost 2 bases and the V segment lost 2 bases, leaving 3 bases of the junction unmatched. This CDR3 region has 15 residues. CDR1 is MDHEN, CDR2 SYDVKM, per germline.

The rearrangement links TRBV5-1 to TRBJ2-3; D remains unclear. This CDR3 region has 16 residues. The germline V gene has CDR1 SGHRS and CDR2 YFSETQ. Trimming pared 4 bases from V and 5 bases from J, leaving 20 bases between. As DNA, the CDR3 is TGCGCCAGCAGCCTGAGCGTTAAAGTGGAAATAGATACGCAGTATTTT. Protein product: CASSLSVKVEIDTQYF.

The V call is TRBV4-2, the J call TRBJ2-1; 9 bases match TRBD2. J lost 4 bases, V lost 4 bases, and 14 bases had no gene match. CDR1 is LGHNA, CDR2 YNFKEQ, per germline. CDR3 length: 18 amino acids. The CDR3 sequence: CASSPILLAAGGYNEQFF. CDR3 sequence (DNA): TGTGCCAGCAGCCCCATACTCTTGGCAGCGGGAGGATACAATGAGCAGTTCTTC.

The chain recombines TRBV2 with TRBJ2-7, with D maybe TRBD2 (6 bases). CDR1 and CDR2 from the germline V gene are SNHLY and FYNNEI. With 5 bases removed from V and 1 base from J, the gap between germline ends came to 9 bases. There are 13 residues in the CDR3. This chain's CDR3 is CASSRDFSYEQYF. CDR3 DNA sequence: TGTGCCAGCAGTAGGGACTTTTCCTACGAGCAGTACTTC.

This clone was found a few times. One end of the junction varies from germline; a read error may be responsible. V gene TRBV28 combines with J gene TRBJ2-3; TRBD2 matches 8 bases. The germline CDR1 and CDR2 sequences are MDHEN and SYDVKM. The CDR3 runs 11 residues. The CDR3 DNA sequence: TGTGCCAGCAGATTAGCGGGGAGGCTTCATTTT. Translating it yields CASRLAGRLHF.

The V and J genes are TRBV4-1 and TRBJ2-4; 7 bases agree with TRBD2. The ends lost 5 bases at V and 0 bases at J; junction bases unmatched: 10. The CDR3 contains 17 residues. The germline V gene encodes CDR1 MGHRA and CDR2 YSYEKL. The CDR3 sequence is CASSFTLAGLAKNIQYF. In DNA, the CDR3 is TGCGCCAGCAGCTTCACATTAGCGGGCCTAGCCAAAAACATTCAGTACTTC.

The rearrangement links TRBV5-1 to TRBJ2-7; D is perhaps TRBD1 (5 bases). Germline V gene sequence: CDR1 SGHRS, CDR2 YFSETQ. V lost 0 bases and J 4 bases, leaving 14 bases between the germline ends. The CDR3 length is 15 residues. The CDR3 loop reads CASSLGAGSPYEQYF. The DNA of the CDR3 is TGCGCCAGCAGCTTGGGCGCAGGGTCCCCTTACGAGCAGTACTTC.

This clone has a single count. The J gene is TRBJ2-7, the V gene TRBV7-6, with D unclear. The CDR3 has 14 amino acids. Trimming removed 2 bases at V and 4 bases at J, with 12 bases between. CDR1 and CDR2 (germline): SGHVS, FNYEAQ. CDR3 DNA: TGTGCCAGCAGCTTAAACTCCCCGGGTTACGAGCAGTACTTC. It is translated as CASSLNSPGYEQYF.